This entry lists 25 T cell receptor beta chains sequenced from one sample in a study of cytomegalovirus exposure and HLA in healthy donors. Vbeta (60) and Jbeta (13) primers were used in the PCR. Profiled with immunoSEQ multiplex PCR; TCRdb holds only in-frame clones, not every one. The repertoire holds 95,000 to 150,000 clones, more than 60% seen once, with approximately 8.5% in the top ten. The sample was PBMCs. These receptors all come from a woman aged 40 to 50 in good health and CMV-seropositive.

The J gene is TRBJ2-1, the V gene TRBV6-6, with D unresolved. With 6 bases removed from V and 5 bases from J, the gap between germline ends came to 11 bases. The V gene's germline CDR1 is MNHNY and CDR2 SVGAGI (reference sequence). This CDR3 has 13 residues. This chain's CDR3 is CASSSVRDNEQFF. Here the CDR3 DNA reads TGTGCCAGCAGCTCCGTCCGAGACAATGAGCAGTTCTTC.

The chain is built from TRBV7-2 and TRBJ2-7; 8 positions agree with TRBD1. Germline CDR1 and CDR2: SGHTA and FQGNSA. The V segment lost 1 base and the J segment 0 bases; nucleotides outside the gene matches: 2. The length of the CDR3 is 15 residues. The CDR3 loop is CASSLGTGSSYEQYF. The CDR3 nucleotides read TGTGCCAGCAGCTTAGGGACAGGGAGCTCCTACGAGCAGTACTTC.

This clone has a handful of counts. This rearrangement joins TRBV9 to TRBJ1-2; D is uncertain. The V end lost 7 bases, the J end lost 5 bases, and 9 bases lay between the germline ends. This CDR3 is built from 11 residues. Germline V lookup: CDR1 SGDLS, CDR2 YYNGEE. The CDR3 bases are TGTGCCAGCCGAGGTGATTATGGCTACACCTTC. Translation gives CASRGDYGYTF.

The J gene is TRBJ2-5, the V gene TRBV7-8; possible D gene TRBD2, 7 bases. In germline, CDR1 is SGHVS, CDR2 FQNEAQ. This CDR3 region has 20 residues. Trimming took off 1 base at V and 2 bases at J, with 26 bases between the two ends. The CDR3 loop reads CASSLGRGLGGAGVQETQYF. In nucleotides, the CDR3 is TGTGCCAGCAGCTTAGGCCGGGGGTTGGGGGGGGCCGGCGTTCAAGAGACCCAGTACTTC.

The V gene is TRBV5-1, the J gene TRBJ1-1; D may be TRBD1 (5 bases). This CDR3 region has 16 residues. CDR1 is SGHRS and CDR2 is YFSETQ in the germline V gene. V gave up 0 bases and J gave up 0 bases, with 12 bases separating them. The CDR3 coding sequence is TGCGCCAGCAGCTTGGCCAACGGGGGTCTGAACACTGAAGCTTTCTTT. Translation gives CASSLANGGLNTEAFF.

The rearrangement uses TRBV15 and TRBJ2-2; 10 bases map to TRBD2. CDR1 and CDR2 from the germline V gene are LNHNV and YYDKDF (reference sequence). The ends lost 3 bases at V and 4 bases at J; junction bases unmatched: 2. The CDR3 runs 15 residues. DNA for the CDR3: TGTGCCACCAGCAGGGGACTAGCGAGCACCGGGGAGCTGTTTTTT. Amino acid sequence: CATSRGLASTGELFF.

This clone was seen a few times. V and J are TRBV7-2 and TRBJ2-7; 9 nucleotides line up with TRBD2. Looked up from germline, CDR1 is SGHTA and CDR2 is FQGNSA. With 1 base clipped from V and 2 bases from J, the junction kept 6 bases outside the gene matches. CDR3 length: 16 amino acids. The CDR3 region is CASSLDSGTSTYEQYF. The DNA for the CDR3 is TGTGCCAGCAGCTTAGACTCCGGGACTAGCACCTACGAGCAGTACTTC. The variable domain in full, completed from reference TRBV7-2 and TRBJ2-7, reads GAGVSQSPSNKVTEKGKDVELRCDPISGHTALYWYRQSLGQGLEFLIYFQGNSAPDKSGLPSDRFSAERTGGSVSTLTIQRTQQEDSAVYLCASSLDSGTSTYEQYFGPGTRLTVT.

The V and J genes are TRBV14 and TRBJ1-1; maybe TRBD1 (6 bases). V was clipped by 2 bases and J by 5 bases, with 15 bases between them. Per germline, CDR1 SGHDN and CDR2 FVKESK. The CDR3 covers 15 residues. The CDR3 bases are TGTGCCAGCAGCCAACTCCGAGACAGGAATACTGAAGCTTTCTTT. Translation gives CASSQLRDRNTEAFF.

Concerning this clone: The identical CDR3 is also encoded by other nucleotide sequences in the sample. The gene calls are TRBV5-1 and TRBJ2-1; 10 positions match TRBD1. Germline V gene sequence: CDR1 SGHRS, CDR2 YFSETQ. The CDR3 loop spans 18 amino acids. Losses at the gene ends were 0 bases for V and 5 bases for J; bases not matched to a gene: 11. DNA for the CDR3: TGCGCCAGCAGCTTGGGGGGGACAGGGGCCCCGAGTAACAATGAGCAGTTCTTC. It yields the protein CASSLGGTGAPSNNEQFF.

The chain is built from TRBV7-2 and TRBJ1-2; D gene unclear. The CDR3 is 14 amino acids. Germline V CDR1 and CDR2: SGHTA, FQGNSA. Trimming stripped 5 bases from V and 8 bases from J, with 18 bases between. The chain's CDR3 is CASSPFMGSGGYTF. CDR3 nucleotides: TGTGCCAGCAGCCCCTTCATGGGGTCGGGAGGCTACACCTTC.

The rearrangement joins TRBV10-3 to TRBJ2-2; 7 positions agree with TRBD1. This CDR3 has 14 residues. V dropped 6 bases and J dropped 0; count of bases not matched to a gene: 1. The germline CDR1 and CDR2 sequences are ENHRY and SYGVKD. CDR3 DNA sequence: TGTGCCATCAGGGGGACAGCGAACACCGGGGAGCTGTTTTTT. The encoded protein is CAIRGTANTGELFF.

Turning to this clone: At one end the junction does not follow the germline gene, possibly because of a read error. The V gene is TRBV7-9, the J gene TRBJ2-5; 8 bases fit TRBD2. CDR1 and CDR2 from the germline V gene are SEHNR and FQNEAQ (reference sequence). The CDR3 length is 15 residues. CDR3 residues: CSSTPAGVGVETQYF. The CDR3 nucleotides are TGTTCCAGCACACCAGCGGGAGTGGGGGTAGAGACCCAGTACTTC.

This chain connects TRBV18 to TRBJ2-3; D unresolved. V lost 3 bases to trimming and J lost 1 base, with 11 bases between them. The CDR3 extends over 15 amino acids. The germline CDR1 and CDR2 sequences are KGHSH and LQKENI. The CDR3 reads CASSPRFSGTDTQYF. The CDR3 DNA sequence: TGTGCCAGCTCACCGAGGTTCTCAGGCACAGATACGCAGTATTTT.

This clone has a handful of counts. The rearrangement joins TRBV29-1 to TRBJ2-1, with TRBD2 as a possible D gene (7 bases). Per germline, CDR1 SQVTM and CDR2 ANQGSEA. This CDR3 region has 17 residues. V was shortened by 0 bases and J by 0 bases, with 15 bases between the two germline ends. This CDR3 is CSVEDRGAKSSYNEQFF. The CDR3 coding sequence is TGCAGCGTTGAAGATCGGGGGGCGAAGAGCTCCTACAATGAGCAGTTCTTC.

V is TRBV5-1 and J is TRBJ1-2; tentative D call: TRBD1 (5 bases). CDR1 is SGHRS, CDR2 YFSETQ, per germline. The CDR3 length is 11 residues. Trimming pared 5 bases from V and 6 bases from J, leaving 8 bases between. In DNA, the CDR3 is TGCGCCAGCAGGGGGCCCGATGGCTACACCTTC. This gives the protein CASRGPDGYTF.

The rearrangement uses TRBV7-2 and TRBJ2-3; 8 bases fit TRBD2. Germline V CDR1 and CDR2: SGHTA, FQGNSA. Trimming removed 3 bases from V and 4 bases from J; junction bases left unmatched: 6. This CDR3 spans 15 amino acids. The CDR3 loop reads CASSFDGGASDTQYF. DNA for the CDR3: TGTGCCAGCAGCTTCGACGGGGGGGCCTCAGATACGCAGTATTTT.

The V call is TRBV6-1, the J call TRBJ2-7, with 9 positions matching TRBD2. The CDR3 runs 14 residues. Trimming at V came to 4 bases and at J to 3 bases, leaving 4 bases not matched to a gene. Per germline, CDR1 MNHNS and CDR2 SASEGT. CDR3 region: CASSASSGDYEQYF. CDR3 in DNA: TGTGCCAGCAGTGCTTCTAGCGGGGACTACGAGCAGTACTTC.

This clone was counted between two and nine times. The gene calls are TRBV10-2 and TRBJ2-5; 9 nucleotides agree with TRBD1. J gave up 5 bases and V 2 bases, and 3 bases lay outside the gene matches. Germline assignment: CDR1 WSHSY and CDR2 SAAADI. The CDR3 is 14 residues long. DNA for the CDR3: TGCGCCAGCAGTGAGACAGGGGGCGTTGAGACCCAGTACTTC. This codes for CASSETGGVETQYF.

V usage is TRBV7-9 and J usage is TRBJ1-5, with D tentatively TRBD1 (6 bases). The CDR3 is 15 amino acids. Trimming removed 2 bases from V and 1 base from J, with 9 bases in between. The germline V gene has CDR1 SEHNR and CDR2 FQNEAQ (reference sequence). CDR3 nucleotide sequence: TGTGCCAGCAGCTTAAAGGGGGAGAGCAATCAGCCCCAGCATTTT. This codes for CASSLKGESNQPQHF.

The V and J genes are TRBV6-5 and TRBJ2-5; 7 bases are a match to TRBD1. The J call is doubtful: the DNA matches TRBJ2-7 better. Looked up from germline, CDR1 is MNHEY and CDR2 is SVGAGI. This CDR3 spans 15 amino acids. Written as DNA, the CDR3 is TGTGCCAGCAGTTCTCTGGGACAGATCTACCACGAGCAGTACTTC. Amino acid sequence: CASSSLGQIYHEQYF.

The chain couples TRBV19 to TRBJ1-2; 8 nucleotides align to TRBD1. V was clipped by 6 bases and J by 4 bases; unmatched bases: 10. The CDR3 is made up of 15 amino acids. Looked up from germline, CDR1 is LNHDA and CDR2 is SQIVND (reference sequence). CDR3 in DNA: TGTGCCAGTAGGATGACAGGGGCCCCTGGCTATGGCTACACCTTC. It yields the protein CASRMTGAPGYGYTF. The whole variable domain, remainder taken from reference TRBV19 and TRBJ1-2, is DGGITQSPKYLFRKEGQNVTLSCEQNLNHDAMYWYRQDPGQGLRLIYYSQIVNDFQKGDIAEGYSVSREKKESFPLTVTSAQKNPTAFYLCASRMTGAPGYGYTFGSGTRLTVV.

This clone was recorded only once. The chain links TRBV29-1 to TRBJ1-2; D gene ambiguous. Trimming left V 0 bases short and J 4 bases short, with 15 bases between. Germline CDR1 is SQVTM and CDR2 is ANQGSEA. The length of the CDR3 is 15 residues. CDR3 amino acids: CSVEDYWGGTYGYTF. The CDR3, as DNA: TGCAGCGTTGAAGATTACTGGGGAGGTACCTATGGCTACACCTTC.

With respect to this clone: Germline and junction disagree at one end, which may indicate a read error. The rearrangement links TRBV7-9 to TRBJ2-7; TRBD2 is a possible D gene (5 bases). CDR3 length equals 16 residues. In germline, CDR1 is SEHNR, CDR2 FQNEAQ (reference sequence). The CDR3 nucleotides read TGTTCCAGCAGCTTAGCTCTTCCCGCGGGTTCCTACGAGCAGTACTTC. Residues: CSSSLALPAGSYEQYF.

This clone occurred a few times. The chain couples TRBV6-6 to TRBJ1-6, with 7 bases lining up with TRBD1. V gave up 0 bases and J gave up 5 bases; unmatched junction bases: 4. The CDR3 extends over 16 amino acids. Per germline, CDR1 MNHNY and CDR2 SVGAGI (reference sequence). In DNA form, the CDR3 reads TGTGCCAGCAGTTACTCAAGGGGGCGGAATAATTCACCCCTCCACTTT. Translated, it gives CASSYSRGRNNSPLHF.

This clone was seen a handful of times. The chain is built from TRBV2 and TRBJ2-5, with D perhaps TRBD1 (5 bases). The germline CDR1 and CDR2 sequences are SNHLY and FYNNEI. This CDR3 has 14 amino acids. V gave up 4 bases and J gave up 7 bases, with 16 bases separating them. The CDR3 loop reads CASSGNQGRGTQYF. The CDR3 nucleotides read TGTGCCAGCAGTGGCAATCAGGGTAGGGGGACCCAGTACTTC. The full variable domain, its missing parts supplied by reference TRBV2 and TRBJ2-5, is EPEVTQTPSHQVTQMGQEVILRCVPISNHLYFYWYRQILGQKVEFLVSFYNNEISEKSEIFDDQFSVERPDGSNFTLKIRSTKLEDSAMYFCASSGNQGRGTQYFGPGTRLLVL.